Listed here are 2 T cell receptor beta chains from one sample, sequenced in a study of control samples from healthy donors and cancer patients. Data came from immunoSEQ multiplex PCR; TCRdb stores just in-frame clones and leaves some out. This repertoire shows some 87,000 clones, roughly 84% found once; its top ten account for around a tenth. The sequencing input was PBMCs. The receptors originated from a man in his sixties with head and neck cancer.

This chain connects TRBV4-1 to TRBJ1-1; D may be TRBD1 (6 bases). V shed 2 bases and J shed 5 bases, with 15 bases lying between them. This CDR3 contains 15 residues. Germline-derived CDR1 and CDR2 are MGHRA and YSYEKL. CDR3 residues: CASSQTRGGRTEAFF. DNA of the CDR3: TGCGCCAGCAGCCAAACGCGGGGGGGCAGGACTGAAGCTTTCTTT.

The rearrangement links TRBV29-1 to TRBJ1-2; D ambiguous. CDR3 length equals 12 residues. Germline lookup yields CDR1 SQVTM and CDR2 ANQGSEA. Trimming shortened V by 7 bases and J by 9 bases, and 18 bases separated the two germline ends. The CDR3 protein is CSALQWNRSYTF. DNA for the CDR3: TGCAGCGCCTTACAGTGGAATCGGAGCTACACCTTC.